This TCR beta chain was identified during a study of blood T cell repertoires in COVID-19. The V gene's germline CDR1 is SGHTA and CDR2 FQGNSA. V lost 4 bases and J lost 1; bases outside the gene matches: 8. The CDR3 is made up of 19 amino acids. In the authors' methods: Estimation of nucleated cell counts was performed using reference gene primer amplification. Sequenced by immunoSEQ multiplex PCR; TCRdb stores in-frame clones only, minus some. That table is the source of V, J and clone size, and D and trimming were worked out from the DNA. Altogether more than 130,000 clones are present, about four fifths being singletons, with the ten largest covering roughly 8.3%.

This receptor was obtained from a woman over 75 in a cohort sampled during active or convalescent COVID-19. The specimen was peripheral blood. The V call is TRBV7-2, the J call TRBJ2-2; the match to TRBD2 covers 14 bases. The CDR3 protein is CASSSYGLAGGRNTGELFF. The CDR3 DNA is TGTGCCAGCAGCTCTTATGGACTAGCGGGGGGCCGGAACACCGGGGAGCTGTTTTTT.